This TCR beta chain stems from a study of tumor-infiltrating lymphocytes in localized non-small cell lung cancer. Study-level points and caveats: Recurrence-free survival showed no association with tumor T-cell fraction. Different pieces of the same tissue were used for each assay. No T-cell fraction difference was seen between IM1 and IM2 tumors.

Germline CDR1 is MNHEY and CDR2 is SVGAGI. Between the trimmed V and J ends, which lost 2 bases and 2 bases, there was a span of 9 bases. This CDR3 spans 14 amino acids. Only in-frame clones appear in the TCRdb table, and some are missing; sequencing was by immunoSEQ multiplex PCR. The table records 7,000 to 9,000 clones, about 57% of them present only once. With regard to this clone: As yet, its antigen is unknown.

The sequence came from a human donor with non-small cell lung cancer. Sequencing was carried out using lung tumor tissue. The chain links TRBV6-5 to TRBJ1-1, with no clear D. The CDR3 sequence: CASSYAPYNTEAFF. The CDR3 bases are TGTGCCAGCAGTTACGCCCCCTATAACACTGAAGCTTTCTTT.